The clone carrying this T cell receptor beta chain was detected many times. The antigen is undetermined. CDR3 length equals 18 residues. The trim removed 5 bases at V and 4 bases at J, leaving 16 bases unmatched. The germline CDR1 and CDR2 sequences are SGHAT and FQNNGV. Amplification of TCR beta CDR3 regions was performed using RNA transcripts as template. Researchers ran a first-round RT-PCR on the TCR CDR3 using the HTBI primer set. TCRdb reprocessed the multiplex PCR reads with MiXCR, giving one entry per CDR3 protein. The sample contains roughly 600,000 distinct CDR3 sequences, around 15% of which appear only once. The data are from a study of T cells in Graves' hyperthyroidism and ophthalmopathy. For the study at large: The blood sample was taken at first diagnosis, before treatment began.

Whole-study findings and limits: Ophthalmopathy onset followed model prediction by a median approximately 7 months.

Diagnosis relied on clinical symptoms, serum thyroxine and TRAb, thyroid ultrasound and orbital computed tomography. More than 9.5 ml fresh peripheral blood yielded the PBMCs. Sequencing was done on a sample of blood. The sequence was collected from a woman aged 50 to 60 with Graves' ophthalmopathy. This rearrangement joins TRBV11-2 to TRBJ2-7; 11 bases map to TRBD2. CDR3 region: CASSIRLAGMTIQYEQYF. The CDR3 bases are TGTGCCAGCAGCATCCGACTAGCGGGAATGACTATTCAATACGAGCAGTACTTC.